The 17 T cell receptor beta chains below come from one sample, sequenced in a study of OX40 agonist ivuxolimab in advanced cancers. Produced via immunoSEQ multiplex PCR; TCRdb's table is partial and in-frame only. The table includes around 66,000 clones, about 85% detected once. The material sequenced was CD4+ or CD8+ T cells sorted from blood, taken in a trial of the OX40 agonist ivuxolimab. These receptors all come from an adult with an advanced solid tumor such as melanoma, head and neck, liver or kidney cancer.

V is TRBV19 and J is TRBJ2-6; the match to TRBD2 covers 14 bases. CDR1 and CDR2 (germline): LNHDA, SQIVND (reference sequence). The CDR3 runs to 18 residues. The V and J ends lost 4 bases and 0 bases, in that order; junction bases with no gene match: 2. The CDR3 is CASSTTSGRVSGANVLTF. Written as DNA, the CDR3 is TGTGCCAGTAGTACGACTAGCGGGAGGGTCTCTGGGGCCAACGTCCTGACTTTC.

The gene calls are TRBV6-1 and TRBJ2-2; D ambiguous. This CDR3 region has 14 residues. Germline V gene sequence: CDR1 MNHNS, CDR2 SASEGT. V was pared by 1 base and J by 3 bases, with 6 bases between. CDR3 region: CASSEVGDTGELFF. For the CDR3, the DNA is TGTGCCAGCAGTGAAGTTGGGGACACCGGGGAGCTGTTTTTT.

V usage is TRBV28 and J usage is TRBJ2-5; 7 positions agree with TRBD2. The CDR3 is 16 residues long. V shed 6 bases and J 4 bases; nucleotides not matched to a gene: 14. Germline V lookup: CDR1 MDHEN, CDR2 SYDVKM. CDR3 nucleotides: TGTGCCAGCAGCCGATCATCACGGGGGGATAGAGAGACCCAGTACTTC. Protein: CASSRSSRGDRETQYF.

The chain links TRBV7-9 to TRBJ1-1; 7 bases align to TRBD1. Germline V gene sequence: CDR1 SEHNR, CDR2 FQNEAQ (reference sequence). This CDR3 is built from 15 residues. V was pared by 4 bases and J by 6 bases, with 11 bases of the junction left unmatched. The CDR3 region is CASSSQGGRSAEAFF. In DNA, the CDR3 is TGTGCCAGCAGCTCCCAGGGGGGGCGGTCCGCTGAAGCTTTCTTT.

This sequence joins TRBV9 and TRBJ1-1; TRBD1 might be the D (6 bases). Germline V gives CDR1 SGDLS, CDR2 YYNGEE. The CDR3 consists of 15 residues. V was shortened by 4 bases and J by 5 bases, with 18 bases between the two germline ends. The CDR3 coding sequence is TGTGCCAGCAGCCCCCAGGCCGGGCAGGGGACTGAAGCTTTCTTT. This sequence encodes CASSPQAGQGTEAFF.

Only one count was recorded for this clone. V and J are TRBV13 and TRBJ2-7, with D tentatively TRBD1 (6 bases). Deletions cut 2 bases from V and 5 bases from J, with 13 bases between. Germline V gene data show CDR1 as PRHDT and CDR2 as FYEKMQ (reference sequence). This CDR3 is built from 14 residues. In DNA form, the CDR3 reads TGTGCCAGCAGCTTAACAGGGCGGATGCACGAGCAGTACTTC. It codes for CASSLTGRMHEQYF.

This chain uses TRBV28 with TRBJ2-1, with 7 bases that match TRBD1. With V trimmed by 6 bases and J by 4 bases, 9 bases remained unmatched. Germline V gives CDR1 MDHEN, CDR2 SYDVKM. This CDR3 is built from 15 residues. This chain's CDR3 is CASSSDGTAYNEQFF. The CDR3 region has the DNA TGTGCCAGCAGCTCGGACGGGACAGCTTACAATGAGCAGTTCTTC.

The sample holds one count of this clone. The rearrangement uses TRBV7-2 and TRBJ2-2; D is unresolved. Germline CDR1 reads SGHTA; CDR2 reads FQGNSA. The length of the CDR3 is 13 residues. V was shortened by 1 base and J by 2 bases, with 2 bases between the two germline ends. The CDR3 DNA is TGTGCCAGCAGCTTAGGCAACACCGGGGAGCTGTTTTTT. Amino acids: CASSLGNTGELFF.

This rearrangement joins TRBV11-2 to TRBJ2-3, with 8 bases aligning to TRBD1. CDR3 size: 17 residues. Germline CDR1 SGHAT, CDR2 FQNNGV. V gave up 5 bases and J gave up 2 bases; unmatched junction bases: 12. The CDR3 is CASSTPRTGSSTDTQYF. DNA of the CDR3: TGTGCCAGCAGCACCCCTAGGACAGGGTCTTCCACAGATACGCAGTATTTT.

The chain is built from TRBV18 and TRBJ2-7; 9 bases are a match to TRBD2. Per germline, CDR1 KGHSH and CDR2 LQKENI. This CDR3 has 16 residues. The V gene end was trimmed by 2 bases and the J gene end by 4 bases; junction bases not matched to a gene: 9. The CDR3 DNA sequence: TGTGCCAGCTCACCATCGGAGCGGGGGGTTTTTTACGAGCAGTACTTC. Translated: CASSPSERGVFYEQYF.

The gene calls are TRBV19 and TRBJ1-2; D possibly corresponds to TRBD1 (6 bases). V was shortened by 7 bases and J by 5 bases, with 14 bases between the two germline ends. The CDR3 is 13 amino acids. Germline CDR1 is LNHDA and CDR2 is SQIVND (reference sequence). CDR3 nucleotides: TGTGCCAGTACCCTTGGACAGTCGTATGGCTACACCTTC. Translated: CASTLGQSYGYTF.

CDR3 sequence reads: CASSLRDRVGSPLHF. CDR3 in DNA: TGTGCCAGCAGTTTAAGGGACAGGGTAGGGTCACCCCTCCACTTT. The genes are TRBV27 and TRBJ1-6; 9 positions match TRBD1. V lost 2 bases, J lost 10 bases, and 6 bases stayed unmatched. Germline CDR1 and CDR2: MNHEY and SMNVEV (reference sequence). CDR3 length: 15 residues.

The chain couples TRBV30 to TRBJ2-5; no definite D call. V lost 5 bases, J lost 4 bases, and 14 bases lay in between. Per germline, CDR1 GTSNPN and CDR2 SVGIG (reference sequence). The CDR3 runs 13 residues. In DNA form, the CDR3 reads TGTGCCTGGTACCTCCCTCTTTCAGAGACCCAGTACTTC. This translates into CAWYLPLSETQYF.

J is TRBJ1-2 and V is TRBV28; 7 bases line up with TRBD1. V was pared by 10 bases and J by 5 bases, with 13 bases of the junction left unmatched. The V gene's germline CDR1 is MDHEN and CDR2 SYDVKM. The CDR3 has 14 residues. CDR3 loop: CATPAGGNGYGYTF. CDR3 nucleotide sequence: TGTGCCACCCCCGCAGGGGGGAATGGGTATGGCTACACCTTC.

The chain joins TRBV5-1 to TRBJ1-2; 8 bases map to TRBD1. The germline CDR1 and CDR2 sequences are SGHRS and YFSETQ. The V and J ends lost 4 bases and 2 bases, in that order; junction bases with no gene match: 10. This CDR3 has 16 amino acids. For the CDR3, the DNA is TGCGCCAGCAGCCTCCTACCGGACAGGGCAAACTATGGCTACACCTTC. It codes for CASSLLPDRANYGYTF.

This chain uses TRBV6-4 with TRBJ2-3; tentative D call: TRBD1 (6 bases). CDR1 is MRHNA, CDR2 SNTAGT, per germline. The germline V and J ends were trimmed by 6 bases and 0 bases, with 13 bases remaining between them. The CDR3 totals 15 residues. CDR3 coding DNA: TGTGCCAGCAGACAAGACAGGTCTAGCACAGATACGCAGTATTTT. Residues: CASRQDRSSTDTQYF.

V is TRBV7-2 and J is TRBJ2-1; 7 bases agree with TRBD1. The CDR3 runs 15 residues. Germline CDR1 reads SGHTA; CDR2 reads FQGNSA. With 3 bases clipped from V and 5 bases from J, the junction kept 7 bases outside the gene matches. In DNA form, the CDR3 reads TGTGCCAGCAGCTTCCAGACAGGGCCTGACAATGAGCAGTTCTTC. It is translated as CASSFQTGPDNEQFF.